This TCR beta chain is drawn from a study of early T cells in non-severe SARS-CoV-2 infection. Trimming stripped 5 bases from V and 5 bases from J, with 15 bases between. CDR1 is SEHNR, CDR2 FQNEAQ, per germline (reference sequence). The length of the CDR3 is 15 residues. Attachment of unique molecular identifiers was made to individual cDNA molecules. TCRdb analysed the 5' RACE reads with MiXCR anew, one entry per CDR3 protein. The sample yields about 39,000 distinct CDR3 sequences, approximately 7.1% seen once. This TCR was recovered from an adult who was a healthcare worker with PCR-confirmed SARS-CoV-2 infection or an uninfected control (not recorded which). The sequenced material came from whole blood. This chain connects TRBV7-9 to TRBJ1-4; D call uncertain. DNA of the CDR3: TGTGCCAGCAGCCCCAGCCGGCTAGTAAATGAAAAACTGTTTTTT. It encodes CASSPSRLVNEKLFF.